This is a list of T cell receptor beta chains from one sample in a study of monozygotic twins with inflammatory bowel disease. No DNA is given; TCRdb re-called the 5' RACE reads and lists each CDR3 protein once. This table lists 210,000 or so distinct CDR3 sequences. The sequenced material came from blood. Every receptor here comes from a human donor with ulcerative colitis or Crohn's disease, or a healthy co-twin of an affected twin (not recorded which). Each CDR3 is given with its conserved first and last residue.

>TRBJ2-1|TRBV6-6
CASKPTGAYNEQFF
>TRBJ1-2|TRBV5-1
CASSFGQEAYGYTF
>TRBJ2-1|TRBV6-5
CASSYSTPGQGIYNEQFF
>TRBJ2-1|TRBV5-1
CASRTTGGSYNEQFF
>TRBJ2-5|TRBV18
CASSPGLTQETQYF
>TRBJ1-5|TRBV21-1
CASSSKNRQPQHF
>TRBJ1-1|TRBV4-3
CASSQALEKTEAFF
>TRBJ2-7|TRBV28
CASSLPRSYEQYF
>TRBJ2-5|TRBV6-2/TRBV6-3
CASSYLTTRGGTQETQYF
>TRBJ2-7|TRBV20-1
CSVRGVLAYEQYF
>TRBJ2-2|TRBV2
CASSVNSETANTGELFF
>TRBJ2-7|TRBV6-1
CASGGLGLAGGFYEQYF
>TRBJ1-1|TRBV5-1
CASKLGQGAYEAFF
>TRBJ2-5|TRBV5-1
CASSLAGRTRGETQYF
>TRBJ1-1|TRBV4-1
CASSQVTGRLNTEAFF
>TRBJ2-1|TRBV5-1
CASSLVGLGAVLGGNNEQFF
>TRBJ1-1|TRBV6-5
CASSYDGRVGSEAFF
>TRBJ2-1|TRBV29-1
CSVERTGSYNEQFF
>TRBJ2-2|TRBV7-2
CASSSQGAVGELFF
>TRBJ2-1|TRBV30
CAWNGRAYNEQFF
>TRBJ2-1|TRBV5-1
CASSRRTSGAIYNEQFF
>TRBJ1-2|TRBV20-1
CSARRAGTYGYTF
>TRBJ2-5|TRBV18
CASSPSGPEGTQYF
>TRBJ2-3|TRBV6-5
CASSYGGRPTDTQYF
>TRBJ2-2|TRBV19
CASSFREPTGELFF
>TRBJ2-7|TRBV5-1
CASSRTSGRFYEQYF
>TRBJ2-1|TRBV4-2
CASSHSGTSGLSYNEQFF
>TRBJ1-5|TRBV7-8
CASSLGQGVQPQHF
>TRBJ1-2|TRBV29-1
CSGGDPTYGYNF
>TRBJ2-3|TRBV20-1
CSSGPDTDTQYF
>TRBJ2-2|TRBV5-4
CASSPGTSGPTGELFF
>TRBJ1-1|TRBV24-1
CATSAQANTEAFF
>TRBJ1-1|TRBV7-9
CASSSGSGKAFF
>TRBJ1-2|TRBV11-2
CASSFGLWGYTF
>TRBJ2-1|TRBV3-1
CASSQAPGLAASSYNEQFF
>TRBJ2-1|TRBV7-2
CASSAGTGNEQFF
>TRBJ2-1|TRBV5-4
CASSLEQAAYNEQFF
>TRBJ1-2|TRBV6-2/TRBV6-3
CASSLWTGRMGGYTF
>TRBJ2-7|TRBV6-5
CASSHSQGNEQYF
>TRBJ1-1|TRBV5-1
CASRQQGAGGTEAFF